The 10 T cell receptor beta chains below were found in one sample sequenced in a study of siplizumab effects on memory and regulatory T cells (dated by TCRdb to 2018 to 2020). The protocol used for the library was the immunoSEQ multiplex PCR assay. What TCRdb holds here is the immuneACCESS table cut down to in-frame rearrangements. Part of the clones is not present; checked against another copy, under half of the missing clones reflect an unresolved V gene, and the others are unexplained. The sample contains some 64,000 clones, around 80% of them found a single time. Together, the top ten hold roughly 0.4% of the sample. The sequencing input was memory CD4+ T cells sorted from blood. The label giving this sample's cell subset or site can be read as: unstimulated CD4+ memory T cells. The receptors were gathered from a human donor in good health.

The CDR3, as DNA: TGTGCCAGCACCCCTGTCGGGGGCGCGTATAATTCACCCCTCCACTTT. This translates into CASTPVGGAYNSPLHF. The chain has TRBV2 and TRBJ1-6, with D perhaps TRBD1 (6 bases). The length of the CDR3 is 16 residues. V shed 7 bases and J shed 4 bases, with 17 bases lying between them. Germline lookup yields CDR1 SNHLY and CDR2 FYNNEI.

The table lists this clone with a count of one. The chain is built from TRBV5-5 and TRBJ2-5; maybe TRBD1 (6 bases). The CDR3 runs 16 residues. V lost 2 bases and J 5 bases, leaving 19 bases between the germline ends. Germline loops: CDR1 SGHKS, CDR2 YYEKEE (reference sequence). The CDR3 region has the DNA TGTGCCAGCAGCTTATCCGACAGGACCCTTTGGGAGACCCAGTACTTC. Translating gives CASSLSDRTLWETQYF.

This chain connects TRBV25-1 to TRBJ1-3, with D tentatively TRBD1 (6 bases). From germline, CDR1 is MGHDK and CDR2 SYGVNS. V shed 1 base and J shed 0 bases, with 10 bases lying between them. The CDR3 covers 16 residues. The CDR3 coding sequence is TGTGCCAGCAGTGAATCGAAGGGGGGCTCTGGAAACACCATATATTTT. Protein product: CASSESKGGSGNTIYF.

This sequence joins TRBV19 and TRBJ1-2; possibly TRBD1 for D (6 bases). CDR1 and CDR2 (germline): LNHDA, SQIVND (reference sequence). V lost 7 bases and J 4 bases, leaving 25 bases between the germline ends. CDR3 size: 17 residues. The CDR3 loop is CASTARESGNRVYGYTF. DNA of the CDR3: TGTGCCAGTACTGCCCGAGAGTCCGGGAACAGGGTCTATGGCTACACCTTC.

This chain joins TRBV7-3 and TRBJ1-1; D is possibly TRBD1 (5 bases). The CDR3 runs to 13 residues. V lost 3 bases to trimming and J lost 4 bases, with 9 bases between them. Germline CDR1 reads SGHTA; CDR2 reads FQGTGA. The CDR3: CASSLEGVTEAFF. The CDR3 region has the DNA TGTGCCAGCAGCTTGGAAGGGGTCACTGAAGCTTTCTTT.

The chain employs TRBV11-2 and TRBJ2-5, with no clear D. From germline, CDR1 is SGHAT and CDR2 FQNNGV. V was clipped by 8 bases and J by 3 bases, with 16 bases between them. The CDR3 has 14 amino acids. The CDR3 DNA is TGTGCCAGCCACTCGTTGGCAGCCAAAGAGACCCAGTACTTC. Translation: CASHSLAAKETQYF.

The CDR3 nucleotides are TGTGCCAGCAGTACCACAACAGGGGGTGGGCAGCCCCAGCATTTT. Its translation is CASSTTTGGGQPQHF. This chain connects TRBV6-1 to TRBJ1-5; the match to TRBD1 covers 8 bases. The CDR3 spans 15 residues. V dropped 5 bases and J dropped 7; count of bases not matched to a gene: 10. The V gene's germline CDR1 is MNHNS and CDR2 SASEGT.

Concerning this clone: This same CDR3 is encoded by further DNA sequences in the sample. The J gene is TRBJ1-5, the V gene TRBV7-3, with a tentative D call TRBD1 (6 bases). Trimming pared 1 base from V and 7 bases from J, leaving 8 bases between. This CDR3 has 13 residues. Germline CDR1 is SGHTA and CDR2 is FQGTGA. The CDR3 nucleotides are TGTGCCAGCAGCTTAAACAGGGACCAGCCCCAGCATTTT. As protein: CASSLNRDQPQHF.

Only one count was recorded for this clone. J is TRBJ1-4 and V is TRBV11-2; 8 bases line up with TRBD1. The J segment lost 7 bases and the V segment lost 5 bases, leaving 6 bases of the junction unmatched. This CDR3 has 14 amino acids. Germline CDR1 reads SGHAT; CDR2 reads FQNNGV. CDR3 amino acids: CASSDRGGSEKLFF. As DNA, the CDR3 is TGTGCCAGCAGCGACAGGGGCGGCTCTGAAAAACTGTTTTTT.

The chain is built from TRBV5-4 and TRBJ1-1; perhaps TRBD1 as D (5 bases). This CDR3 region has 14 residues. V lost 2 bases to trimming and J lost 1 base, with 9 bases between them. Germline values: CDR1 SGHNT, CDR2 YYREEE (reference sequence). The CDR3 spells CASSLQAKNTEAFF. CDR3 nucleotide sequence: TGTGCCAGCAGCTTACAGGCCAAGAACACTGAAGCTTTCTTT.